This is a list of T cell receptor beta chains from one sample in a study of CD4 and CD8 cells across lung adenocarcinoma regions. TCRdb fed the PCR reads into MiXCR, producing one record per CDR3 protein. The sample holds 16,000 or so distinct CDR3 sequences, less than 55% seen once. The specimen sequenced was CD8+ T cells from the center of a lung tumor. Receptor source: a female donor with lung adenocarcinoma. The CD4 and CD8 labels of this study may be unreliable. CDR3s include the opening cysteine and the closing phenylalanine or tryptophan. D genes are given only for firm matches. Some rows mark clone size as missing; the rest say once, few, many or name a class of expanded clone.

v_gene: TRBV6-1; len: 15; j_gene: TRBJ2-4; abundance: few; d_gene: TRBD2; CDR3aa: CASSEMASGRNIQYF; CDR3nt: TGTGCCAGCAGTGAAATGGCTAGCGGGAGAAACATTCAGTACTTC
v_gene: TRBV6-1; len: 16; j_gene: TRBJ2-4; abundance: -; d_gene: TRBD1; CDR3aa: CASSARGHRATDTQYF; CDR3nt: TGTGCCAGCAGTGCTAGGGGGCACCGAGCCACAGACACGCAGTACTTT
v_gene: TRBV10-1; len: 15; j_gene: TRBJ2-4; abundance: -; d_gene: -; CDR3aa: CASSPGPGAKDTQYF; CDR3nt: TGCGCCAGCAGCCCGGGGCCAGGGGCCAAAGACACTCAGTACTTC
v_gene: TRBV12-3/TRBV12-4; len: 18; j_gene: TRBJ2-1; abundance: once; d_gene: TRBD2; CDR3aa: CASSVSGGGGGGDNEQFF; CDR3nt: TGTGCCAGCAGTGTGTCGGGGGGGGGCGGGGGGGGCGACAATGAGCAGTTCTTC
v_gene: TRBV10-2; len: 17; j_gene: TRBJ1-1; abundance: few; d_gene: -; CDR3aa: CASSKNRITGSFAEAFF; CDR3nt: TGCGCCAGCAGTAAGAATCGAATTACCGGGAGCTTTGCTGAAGCTTTCTTT
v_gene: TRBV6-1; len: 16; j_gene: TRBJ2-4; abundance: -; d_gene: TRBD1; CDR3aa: CASSARGLSTKNTQYF; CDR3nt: TGTGCCAGCAGTGCTAGGGGGCTCTCAACCAAAAATACGCAGTACTTC
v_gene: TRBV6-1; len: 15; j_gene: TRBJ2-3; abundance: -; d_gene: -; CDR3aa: CASSSGPGSTDTQYF; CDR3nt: TGTGCCAGCAGTAGCGGGCCGGGTAGCACAGACACGCAGTACTTT
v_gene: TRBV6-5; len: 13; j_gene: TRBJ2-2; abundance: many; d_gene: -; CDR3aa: CASSYGSTGELFF; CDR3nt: TGTGCCAGCAGTTACGGTTCCACCGGGGAGCTGTTTTTT
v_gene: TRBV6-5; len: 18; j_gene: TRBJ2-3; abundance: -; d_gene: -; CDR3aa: CASSYGLPGVWGTDMQYF; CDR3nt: TGTGCCAGCAGTTACGGCCTCCCGGGGGTGTGGGGCACAGACATGCAGTATTTT
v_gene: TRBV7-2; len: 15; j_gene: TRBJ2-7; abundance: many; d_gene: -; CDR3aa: CASSLDWVGSYEQYF; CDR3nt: TGTGCCAGCAGCTTAGACTGGGTTGGCTCCTACGAGCAGTACTTC
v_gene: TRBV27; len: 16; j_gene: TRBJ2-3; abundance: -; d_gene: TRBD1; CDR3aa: CASSTGQDYFTDTQYF; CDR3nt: TGTGCCAGCAGTACAGGACAGGATTACTTCACAGATACGCAGTATTTT
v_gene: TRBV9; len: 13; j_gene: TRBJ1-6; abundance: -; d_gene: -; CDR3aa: CASSVEPESPLHF; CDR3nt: TGTGCCAGCAGCGTAGAGCCAGAGTCACCCCTCCACTTT
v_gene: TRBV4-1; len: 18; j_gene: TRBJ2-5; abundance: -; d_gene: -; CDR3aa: CASSQADGAGGDQETQYF; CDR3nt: TGCGCCAGCAGCCAAGCAGACGGGGCCGGGGGAGACCAAGAGACCCAGTACTTC
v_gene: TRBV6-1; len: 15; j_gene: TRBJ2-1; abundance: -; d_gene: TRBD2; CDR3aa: CASGESSGSYNEQFF; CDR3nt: TGTGCCAGCGGGGAGTCTAGCGGGTCCTACAATGAGCAGTTCTTC
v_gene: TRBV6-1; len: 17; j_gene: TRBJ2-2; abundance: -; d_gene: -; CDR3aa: CASSERLEGVSAGKLFF; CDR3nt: TGTGCCAGCAGTGAAAGGCTCGAGGGGGTGAGCGCAGGGAAGCTGTTTTTT
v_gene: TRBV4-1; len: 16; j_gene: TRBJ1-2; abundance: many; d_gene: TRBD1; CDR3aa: CASSQEGQGLSYGYTF; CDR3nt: TGCGCCAGCAGCCAAGAAGGACAGGGGCTCTCCTATGGCTACACCTTC
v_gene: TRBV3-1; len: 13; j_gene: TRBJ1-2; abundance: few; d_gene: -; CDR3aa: CASSHRSRAGYTF; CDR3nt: TGTGCCAGCAGCCATCGTTCCAGGGCCGGCTACACCTTC
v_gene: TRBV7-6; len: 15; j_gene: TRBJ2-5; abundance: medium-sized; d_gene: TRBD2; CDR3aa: CASSLATSGGETQYF; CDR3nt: TGTGCCAGCAGCTTAGCGACTAGCGGGGGGGAGACCCAGTACTTC
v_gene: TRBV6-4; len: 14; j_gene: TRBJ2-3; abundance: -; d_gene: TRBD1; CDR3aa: CASSLRGSTDIQYF; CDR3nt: TGTGCCAGCAGCCTCAGGGGGAGCACAGATATTCAGTACTTT
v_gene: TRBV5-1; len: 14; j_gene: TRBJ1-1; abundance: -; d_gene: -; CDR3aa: CASSPTSGVTEASF; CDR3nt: TGCGCCAGCAGCCCGACCTCGGGGGTCACTGAAGCTTCCTTC
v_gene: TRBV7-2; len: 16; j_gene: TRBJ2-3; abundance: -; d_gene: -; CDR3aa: CASSSSGRGAQDTQYF; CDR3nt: TGTGCGAGCAGCTCCTCGGGCCGGGGGGCCCAAGATACGCAGTATTTC
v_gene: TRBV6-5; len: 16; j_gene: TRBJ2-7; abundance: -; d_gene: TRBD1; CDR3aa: CASSSSRGTAFYEQYF; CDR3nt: TGTGCCAGCAGTTCCAGCCGTGGGACAGCTTTCTACGAGCAGTACTTC
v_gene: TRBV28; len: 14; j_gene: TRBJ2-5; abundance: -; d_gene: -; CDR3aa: CASSRPGSVETQYF; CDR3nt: TGTGCCAGCAGTCGTCCGGGCTCCGTTGAGACCCAGTACTTC
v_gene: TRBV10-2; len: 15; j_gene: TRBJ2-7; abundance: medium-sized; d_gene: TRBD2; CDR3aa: CASSDRLAGRNEQYF; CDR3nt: TGCGCCAGCAGCGACCGACTAGCGGGGAGAAACGAGCAGTACTTC
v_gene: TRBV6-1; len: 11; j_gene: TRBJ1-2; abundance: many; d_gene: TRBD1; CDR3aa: CASSTGLGYTF; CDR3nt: TGTGCCAGTTCGACAGGGCTGGGCTACACCTTC
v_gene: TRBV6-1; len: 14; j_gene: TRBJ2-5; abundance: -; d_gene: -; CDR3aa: CAGSGGLAPETQYF; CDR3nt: TGTGCGGGGAGTGGGGGCCTAGCCCCAGAGACGCAGTACTTC
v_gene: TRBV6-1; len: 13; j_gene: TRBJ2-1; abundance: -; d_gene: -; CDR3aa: CASTSDQYNEQFF; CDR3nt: TGTGCCAGCACCTCAGACCAGTACAATGAGCAGTTCTTC